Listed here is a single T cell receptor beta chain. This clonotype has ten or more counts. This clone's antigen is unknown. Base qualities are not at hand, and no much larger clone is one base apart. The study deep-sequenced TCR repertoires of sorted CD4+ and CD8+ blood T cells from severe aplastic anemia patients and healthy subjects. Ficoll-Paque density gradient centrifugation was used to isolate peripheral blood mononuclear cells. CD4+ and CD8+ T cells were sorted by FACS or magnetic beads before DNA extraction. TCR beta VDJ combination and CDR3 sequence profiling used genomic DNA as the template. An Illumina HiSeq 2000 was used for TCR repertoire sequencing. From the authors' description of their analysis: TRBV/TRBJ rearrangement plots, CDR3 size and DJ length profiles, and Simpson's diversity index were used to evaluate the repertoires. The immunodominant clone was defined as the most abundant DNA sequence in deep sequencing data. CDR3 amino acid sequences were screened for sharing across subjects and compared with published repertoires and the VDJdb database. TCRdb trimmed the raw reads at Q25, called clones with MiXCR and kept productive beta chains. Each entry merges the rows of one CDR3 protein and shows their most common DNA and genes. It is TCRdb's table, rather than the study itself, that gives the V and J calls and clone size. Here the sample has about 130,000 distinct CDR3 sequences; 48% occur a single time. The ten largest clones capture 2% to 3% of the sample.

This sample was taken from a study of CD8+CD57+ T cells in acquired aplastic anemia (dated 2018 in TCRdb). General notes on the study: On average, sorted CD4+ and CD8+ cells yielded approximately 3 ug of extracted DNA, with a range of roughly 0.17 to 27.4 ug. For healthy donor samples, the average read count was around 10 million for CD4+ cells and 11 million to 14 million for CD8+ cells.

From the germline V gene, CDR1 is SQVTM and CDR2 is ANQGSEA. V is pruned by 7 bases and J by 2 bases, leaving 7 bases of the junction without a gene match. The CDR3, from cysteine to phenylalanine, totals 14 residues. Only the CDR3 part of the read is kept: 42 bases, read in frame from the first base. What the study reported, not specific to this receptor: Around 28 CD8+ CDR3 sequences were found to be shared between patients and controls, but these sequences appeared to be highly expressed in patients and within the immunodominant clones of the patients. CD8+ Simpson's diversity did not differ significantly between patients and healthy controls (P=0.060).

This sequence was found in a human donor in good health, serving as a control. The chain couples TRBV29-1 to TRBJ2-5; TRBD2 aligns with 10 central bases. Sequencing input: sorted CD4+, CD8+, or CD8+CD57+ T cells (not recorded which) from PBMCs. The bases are TGCAGCGGAACCATGACTAGCGGGCAAGAGACCCAGTACTTC. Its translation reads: CSGTMTSGQETQYF.